Each of the 18 T cell receptor beta chains below was sequenced from the same sample in a study of immune evolution from preneoplasia to lung adenocarcinoma. Produced via immunoSEQ multiplex PCR; TCRdb's table is partial and in-frame only. The sample yields just over 9,000 clones, 81% seen once. Material for sequencing was FFPE lung adenocarcinoma in situ tissue. These receptors came from a person between 65 and 80 years old with lung adenocarcinoma.

V usage is TRBV2 and J usage is TRBJ1-3; no clear D. This CDR3 has 15 amino acids. Germline V CDR1 and CDR2: SNHLY, FYNNEI. V dropped 4 bases and J dropped 0 bases, with 10 bases sitting between them. For the CDR3, the DNA is TGTGCCAGCAGTGGAGAGGCGACCTCTGGAAACACCATATATTTT. Protein product: CASSGEATSGNTIYF. The whole variable domain, remainder taken from reference TRBV2 and TRBJ1-3, is EPEVTQTPSHQVTQMGQEVILRCVPISNHLYFYWYRQILGQKVEFLVSFYNNEISEKSEIFDDQFSVERPDGSNFTLKIRSTKLEDSAMYFCASSGEATSGNTIYFGEGSWLTVV.

This clone has more than one count but fewer than ten. The chain carries TRBV2 and TRBJ1-5; possibly TRBD1 for D (5 bases). Germline V gene sequence: CDR1 SNHLY, CDR2 FYNNEI. This CDR3 spans 15 amino acids. V lost 5 bases and J 0 bases, leaving 11 bases between the germline ends. CDR3 residues: CASSTSGDSNQPQHF. For the CDR3, the DNA is TGTGCCAGCAGTACCTCGGGGGATAGCAATCAGCCCCAGCATTTT.

The gene calls are TRBV5-4 and TRBJ2-1; no firm D call. This CDR3 is 15 amino acids long. Between the trimmed V and J ends, which lost 0 bases and 9 bases, there was a span of 16 bases. Germline CDR1 is SGHNT and CDR2 is YYREEE (reference sequence). In DNA, the CDR3 is TGTGCCAGCAGCTTGGGTAGTTTAGGGTCCACTGAGCAGTTCTTC. Residues: CASSLGSLGSTEQFF.

The chain links TRBV28 to TRBJ2-1, with D perhaps given as TRBD1 or TRBD2 (7 bases each). The CDR3 is 14 amino acids. The germline V gene has CDR1 MDHEN and CDR2 SYDVKM. Trimming stripped 3 bases from V and 10 bases from J, with 16 bases between. The DNA for the CDR3 is TGTGCCAGCAGTTTCAGCAGGGGGGGTAGGGAGCAGTTCTTC. Translating it yields CASSFSRGGREQFF. Drawing the rest from reference TRBV28 and TRBJ2-1, the complete variable domain is DVKVTQSSRYLVKRTGEKVFLECVQDMDHENMFWYRQDPGLGLRLIYFSYDVKMKEKGDIPEGYSVSREKKERFSLILESASTNQTSMYLCASSFSRGGREQFFGPGTRLTVL.

With regard to this clone: Other nucleotide sequences in the sample specify the same CDR3. This sequence joins TRBV5-1 and TRBJ2-1; 7 positions agree with TRBD1. The CDR3 is 15 amino acids. In germline, CDR1 is SGHRS, CDR2 YFSETQ. The V and J ends lost 4 bases and 4 bases, in that order; junction bases with no gene match: 8. CDR3 sequence reads: CASSRAGGAYNEQFF. The CDR3 nucleotides read TGCGCCAGCAGCCGTGCAGGGGGAGCGTACAATGAGCAGTTCTTC.

This clone was found a few times. This sequence joins TRBV27 and TRBJ1-5; D is unresolved. Trimming removed 1 base from V and 7 bases from J, with 14 bases in between. The CDR3 loop spans 15 amino acids. CDR1 is MNHEY and CDR2 is SMNVEV in the germline V gene (reference sequence). CDR3 residues: CASSLWPKGGQPQHF. The CDR3, as DNA: TGTGCCAGCAGTTTATGGCCAAAAGGCGGGCAGCCCCAGCATTTT.

Written as DNA, the CDR3 is TGTGCCAGCAGTCCCCGGGGGGAACAGGACTACGAGCAGTACTTC. Its protein is CASSPRGEQDYEQYF. The chain uses TRBV27 and TRBJ2-7, with TRBD2 matching 7 bases. Germline-derived CDR1 and CDR2 are MNHEY and SMNVEV (reference sequence). Trimming removed 5 bases from V and 3 bases from J; junction bases left unmatched: 10. This CDR3 is 15 amino acids long.

V gene TRBV19 combines with J gene TRBJ1-1; a possible D gene is TRBD1 (5 bases). Germline CDR1 LNHDA, CDR2 SQIVND (reference sequence). Trimming cost V 7 bases and J 7 bases, with 13 bases left between them. The CDR3 is made up of 12 amino acids. Here the CDR3 reads CASKGLLHEAFF. The CDR3, as DNA: TGTGCCAGTAAGGGGCTACTACATGAAGCTTTCTTT.

This clone was observed a single time. The genes are TRBV7-8 and TRBJ2-3; maybe TRBD2 (6 bases). This CDR3 comprises 15 residues. V gave up 5 bases and J gave up 0 bases, with 12 bases separating them. The germline V gene has CDR1 SGHVS and CDR2 FQNEAQ. CDR3 in amino acids: CASSPLAVSTDTQYF. CDR3 in DNA: TGTGCCAGCAGCCCCTTAGCGGTTAGCACAGATACGCAGTATTTT.

The DNA of the CDR3 is TGTGCCAGCTCACCCTCCACGGGGGGGCTGCTCTTGAACACTGAAGCTTTCTTT. The encoded protein is CASSPSTGGLLLNTEAFF. The chain links TRBV18 to TRBJ1-1, with D possibly being TRBD1 (6 bases). This CDR3 is 18 amino acids long. V was pared by 3 bases and J by 0 bases, with 20 bases between. The germline V gene has CDR1 KGHSH and CDR2 LQKENI.

V is TRBV4-2 and J is TRBJ2-1; 12 bases map to TRBD2. The V gene's germline CDR1 is LGHNA and CDR2 YNFKEQ. The CDR3 is 20 amino acids. Germline trimming cut 3 bases from V and 1 base from J; bases unmatched to any gene: 13. DNA of the CDR3: TGTGCCAGCAGCCACGCCCAGGTGCTAGCGGGGGGGAAGTCCTACAATGAGCAGTTCTTC. Its protein is CASSHAQVLAGGKSYNEQFF.

The rearrangement links TRBV15 to TRBJ2-7, with 7 bases aligning to TRBD1. CDR1 is LNHNV, CDR2 YYDKDF, per germline (reference sequence). The CDR3 totals 15 residues. The V segment lost 2 bases and the J segment 3 bases; nucleotides outside the gene matches: 7. In DNA, the CDR3 is TGTGCCACCAGCAGAACCCGGGACAGCCGCTACGAGCAGTACTTC. This gives the protein CATSRTRDSRYEQYF.

This sequence joins TRBV27 and TRBJ1-4; possibly TRBD1 for D (6 bases). Trimming pared 6 bases from V and 3 bases from J, leaving 11 bases between. Germline V gives CDR1 MNHEY, CDR2 SMNVEV (reference sequence). CDR3 length: 14 amino acids. CDR3 bases: TGTGCCAGCAGCTTACAGGGCCCTAATGAAAAACTGTTTTTT. Translation gives CASSLQGPNEKLFF.

J is TRBJ1-3 and V is TRBV18, with 8 nucleotides matching TRBD1. Germline V lookup: CDR1 KGHSH, CDR2 LQKENI. The CDR3 runs 17 residues. J lost 1 base, V lost 0 bases, and 5 bases had no gene match. CDR3 in DNA: TGTGCCAGCTCACCACCAAGCAGGGGGCGATCTGGAAACACCATATATTTT. Its protein product is CASSPPSRGRSGNTIYF.

This clone was recorded only once. The chain joins TRBV29-1 to TRBJ1-2, with D uncertain. Germline loops: CDR1 SQVTM, CDR2 ANQGSEA. V lost 5 bases and J 0 bases, leaving 10 bases between the germline ends. CDR3 size: 13 residues. The CDR3 sequence is CSVSIGPNYGYTF. DNA for the CDR3: TGCAGCGTTTCCATAGGACCTAACTATGGCTACACCTTC.

The chain links TRBV11-1 to TRBJ2-2; a possible D gene is TRBD2 (5 bases). Germline loops: CDR1 SGHAT, CDR2 FQDESV (reference sequence). This CDR3 is built from 18 residues. V was pared by 5 bases and J by 1 base, with 20 bases between. CDR3 DNA sequence: TGTGCCAGCAGCCGATCTTTTCGGGCAGGACTGAACACCGGGGAGCTGTTTTTT. It yields the protein CASSRSFRAGLNTGELFF.

The sample holds a few counts of this clone. The chain couples TRBV27 to TRBJ1-4; 8 nucleotides line up with TRBD1. J lost 4 bases, V lost 4 bases, and 5 bases had no gene match. Per germline, CDR1 MNHEY and CDR2 SMNVEV (reference sequence). The CDR3 runs to 15 residues. This CDR3 reads CASSSRGLGNEKLFF. CDR3 nucleotides: TGTGCCAGCAGTTCCAGGGGGCTTGGTAATGAAAAACTGTTTTTT.

The rearrangement uses TRBV19 and TRBJ2-1; 13 bases line up with TRBD2. The CDR3 has 17 residues. Germline V gene sequence: CDR1 LNHDA, CDR2 SQIVND (reference sequence). J gave up 2 bases and V 6 bases, and 7 bases lay outside the gene matches. Here the CDR3 DNA reads TGTGCCAGTAGATCACTAGCGGGAGGGTCTACCTACAATGAGCAGTTCTTC. Its protein is CASRSLAGGSTYNEQFF.